These 9 T cell receptor beta chains were sequenced from one sample in a study of CD8+ T cells in alopecia areata. The authors extracted RNA and reverse transcribed it into cDNA as the sequencing template. Assay: immunoSEQ multiplex PCR; the TCRdb copy retains only in-frame clones and omits some. Of 140,000 to 150,000 clones listed, roughly 50% are singletons. Sequenced here: CD4+ T cells sorted from blood, sampled at week 0. These TCRs come from a human donor with alopecia areata.

This clone was detected only a few times. The rearrangement links TRBV2 to TRBJ2-5; no reliable D call. The CDR3 extends over 14 amino acids. The V gene's germline CDR1 is SNHLY and CDR2 FYNNEI. Trimming removed 2 bases from V and 2 bases from J, with 9 bases in between. The CDR3 protein is CASSEITVQETQYF. The CDR3 DNA reads as TGTGCCAGCAGTGAAATAACAGTACAAGAGACCCAGTACTTC. Looking up the rest from reference TRBV2 and TRBJ2-5 gives the full variable domain: EPEVTQTPSHQVTQMGQEVILRCVPISNHLYFYWYRQILGQKVEFLVSFYNNEISEKSEIFDDQFSVERPDGSNFTLKIRSTKLEDSAMYFCASSEITVQETQYFGPGTRLLVL.

The chain links TRBV5-4 to TRBJ1-2; 8 bases agree with TRBD1. Trimming took 3 bases from V and 9 from J; bases not matched to a gene: 7. The CDR3 covers 13 residues. Germline V gives CDR1 SGHNT, CDR2 YYREEE (reference sequence). CDR3: CASSSTGGISYTF. The CDR3 nucleotides are TGTGCCAGCAGCTCCACAGGGGGTATAAGCTACACCTTC.

This chain uses TRBV7-2 with TRBJ2-5, with D possibly matching TRBD2 (7 bases). Germline V gives CDR1 SGHTA, CDR2 FQGNSA. Deletions cut 4 bases from V and 5 bases from J, with 14 bases between. CDR3 length equals 14 residues. This CDR3 reads CASSSVGGLETQYF. The CDR3 DNA sequence: TGTGCCAGCAGCTCGGTGGGGGGGCTGGAGACCCAGTACTTC.

This chain uses TRBV4-3 with TRBJ1-2; unclear D gene. This CDR3 spans 16 amino acids. Between the trimmed V and J ends, which lost 0 bases and 0 bases, there was a span of 11 bases. Looked up from germline, CDR1 is LGHNA and CDR2 is YSLEER. The CDR3 sequence: CASSQDTAITNYGYTF. In DNA form, the CDR3 reads TGCGCCAGCAGCCAAGATACAGCCATTACTAACTATGGCTACACCTTC.

This chain links TRBV4-3 with TRBJ1-6; D is perhaps TRBD1 (5 bases). Germline V lookup: CDR1 LGHNA, CDR2 YSLEER. V gave up 0 bases and J gave up 10 bases, with 16 bases separating them. The CDR3 is made up of 16 amino acids. DNA for the CDR3: TGCGCCAGCAGCCAAGAAGGTCCAGGGCGAGGGTCACCCCTCCACTTT. It encodes CASSQEGPGRGSPLHF.

The table lists this clone with a few counts. The chain uses TRBV2 and TRBJ2-5; 9 bases align to TRBD1. CDR3 length: 13 residues. J gave up 5 bases and V 8 bases, and 6 bases lay outside the gene matches. The germline V gene encodes CDR1 SNHLY and CDR2 FYNNEI. The CDR3 DNA follows: TGTGCCAGCGGCCGGGACAGGGACGAGACCCAGTACTTC. Encoded protein: CASGRDRDETQYF.

This rearrangement joins TRBV30 to TRBJ1-2, with D hard to call. The CDR3 extends over 11 amino acids. Germline V gives CDR1 GTSNPN, CDR2 SVGIG (reference sequence). V was shortened by 1 base and J by 7 bases, with 7 bases between the two germline ends. The CDR3 protein is CAWSGGGGYTF. The CDR3 region has the DNA TGTGCCTGGAGTGGGGGTGGTGGCTACACCTTC.

A single count supports this clone. This chain links TRBV30 with TRBJ1-4; D is ambiguous. This CDR3 has 12 amino acids. The V end was cut by 2 bases, the J end by 8 bases, with 9 bases between. The V gene's germline CDR1 is GTSNPN and CDR2 SVGIG (reference sequence). CDR3 sequence (DNA): TGTGCCTGGAGTATGGCTTCCGAAAAACTGTTTTTT. Translated: CAWSMASEKLFF.

The chain couples TRBV30 to TRBJ2-1; D is unresolved. Germline CDR1 reads GTSNPN; CDR2 reads SVGIG (reference sequence). V gave up 1 base and J gave up 11 bases, with 9 bases separating them. This CDR3 comprises 11 residues. CDR3 in amino acids: CAWSADPKQFF. The CDR3 DNA is TGTGCCTGGAGTGCTGATCCGAAGCAGTTCTTC.